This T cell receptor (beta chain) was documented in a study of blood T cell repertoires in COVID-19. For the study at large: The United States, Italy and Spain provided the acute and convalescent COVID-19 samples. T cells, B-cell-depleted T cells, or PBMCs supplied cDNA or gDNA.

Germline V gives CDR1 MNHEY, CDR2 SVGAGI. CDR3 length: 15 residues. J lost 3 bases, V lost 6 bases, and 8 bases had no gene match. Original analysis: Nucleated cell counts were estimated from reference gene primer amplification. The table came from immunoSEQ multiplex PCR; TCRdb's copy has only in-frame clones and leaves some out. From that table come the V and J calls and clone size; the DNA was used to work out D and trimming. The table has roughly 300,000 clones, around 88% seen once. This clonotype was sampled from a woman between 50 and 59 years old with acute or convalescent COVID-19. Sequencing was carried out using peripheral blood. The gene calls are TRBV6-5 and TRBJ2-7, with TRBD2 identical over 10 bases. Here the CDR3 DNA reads TGTGCCAGCAGCGCTAGCGGGAGTTGGGGCTACGAGCAGTACTTC. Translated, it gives CASSASGSWGYEQYF.